What follows are 26 T cell receptor beta chains derived from one specimen sequenced in a study of breast tumors, draining lymph nodes, adjacent tissues. Each CDR3 protein is one row after TCRdb ran MiXCR on the multiplex PCR reads. The sample lists approximately 21,000 distinct CDR3 sequences, about 38% occurring once. The sample consisted of breast tumor tissue. These receptors originate from a female donor with breast cancer. Some clones in this sample may be carry-over from other donors' samples.

Notes on this clonotype: Since a much larger clone is just one base distant, this may be a read error. This sequence joins TRBV7-9 and TRBJ1-4, with D possibly matching TRBD1 (6 bases). This CDR3 contains 15 residues. Looked up from germline, CDR1 is SEHNR and CDR2 is FQNEAQ (reference sequence). In DNA form, the CDR3 reads TGTGCCAGCAGCTTGAGGCGGACAGAGGGTGAAAAACTGCTTTTT. This encodes CASSLRRTEGEKLLF.

The chain employs TRBV12-3 or TRBV12-4 and TRBJ2-1; D is possibly TRBD1 or TRBD2 (6 bases each). Trimming stripped 3 bases from V and 5 bases from J, with 14 bases between. The CDR3 is 15 amino acids. This CDR3 reads CASSFGGGKNNEQFF. In DNA form, the CDR3 reads TGTGCCAGCAGTTTTGGAGGGGGAAAGAACAATGAGCAGTTCTTC.

In its sample, this clonotype is medium-sized. The rearrangement uses TRBV5-1 and TRBJ1-4, with 8 bases identical to TRBD1. CDR3 length equals 14 residues. The V segment lost 4 bases and the J segment 6 bases; nucleotides outside the gene matches: 5. Germline CDR1 and CDR2: SGHRS and YFSETQ. CDR3 in amino acids: CASSAGQDYEKLFF. The CDR3 coding sequence is TGCGCCAGCAGCGCGGGACAGGATTATGAAAAACTGTTTTTT.

This clonotype was observed many times. The chain joins TRBV4-1 to TRBJ1-5, with 9 bases that match TRBD1. The junction had 7 bases not matched to a gene; V was cut back by 0 bases and J by 4 bases. This CDR3 has 17 amino acids. Germline loops: CDR1 MGHRA, CDR2 YSYEKL. DNA for the CDR3: TGCGCCAGCAGCCAAGATGGAGGGGGGACAGGGAATCAGCCCCAGCATTTT. This codes for CASSQDGGGTGNQPQHF.

This chain joins TRBV11-2 and TRBJ2-7; 10 bases fit TRBD1. This CDR3 comprises 14 residues. Germline CDR1 and CDR2: SGHAT and FQNNGV. V trimming: 4 bases; J trimming: 3 bases; junction bases outside the gene matches: 3. The CDR3 bases are TGTGCCAGCAGCTCGGGGACAGGGGTCTACGAGCAGTACTTC. This sequence encodes CASSSGTGVYEQYF.

This clonotype was counted at least ten times. This chain connects TRBV7-8 to TRBJ2-3; TRBD2 aligns across 12 bases. Germline-derived CDR1 and CDR2 are SGHVS and FQNEAQ. The trim removed 5 bases at V and 1 base at J, leaving 10 bases unmatched. The CDR3 extends over 18 amino acids. As DNA, the CDR3 is TGTGCCAGCAGCCCCCGACTAGCGGGAGAAGTCGGCACAGATACGCAGTATTTT. Its translation: CASSPRLAGEVGTDTQYF.

This clonotype was recorded a few times. The rearrangement joins TRBV6-6 to TRBJ2-7, with D possibly being TRBD1 or TRBD2 (7 bases each). V was shortened by 7 bases and J by 6 bases, with 19 bases between the two germline ends. CDR1 and CDR2 from the germline V gene are MNHNY and SVGAGI (reference sequence). CDR3 length: 14 residues. The CDR3 DNA follows: TGTGCCAGCAAACCGCAGGGGGGGAAAGGCGAGCAGTACTTC. This codes for CASKPQGGKGEQYF.

This clonotype occurred many times. The chain recombines TRBV10-3 with TRBJ2-3, with D unresolved. CDR1 is ENHRY, CDR2 SYGVKD, per germline. The length of the CDR3 is 19 residues. V was shortened by 0 bases and J by 0 bases, with 19 bases between the two germline ends. CDR3 sequence reads: CAISESLVPREISTDTQYF. The CDR3 DNA reads as TGTGCCATCAGTGAGTCCTTGGTTCCGAGAGAGATTAGCACAGATACGCAGTATTTT.

The J gene is TRBJ1-3, the V gene TRBV5-5, with D unclear. Looked up from germline, CDR1 is SGHKS and CDR2 is YYEKEE (reference sequence). V lost 2 bases, J lost 5 bases, and 14 bases lay in between. The CDR3 length is 15 residues. In nucleotides, the CDR3 is TGTGCCAGCAGCTTTGACCGGGATAGGCGAAACACCATATATTTT. Protein: CASSFDRDRRNTIYF.

A note on this clonotype: At one boundary the junction diverges from the germline segment, which might be a read error. V gene TRBV5-1 combines with J gene TRBJ2-1, with D perhaps given as TRBD1 or TRBD2 (5 bases each). The CDR3 covers 15 residues. Germline V gene sequence: CDR1 SGHRS, CDR2 YFSETQ. The CDR3 DNA reads as TGCGCCAGCAGCTCTCCCGGGACCGCCCCCGATGAGCAGCTCTTC. Protein sequence: CASSSPGTAPDEQLF.

The rearrangement uses TRBV9 and TRBJ2-3, with no clear D. CDR3 length: 12 amino acids. The V end was cut by 4 bases, the J end by 2 bases, with 5 bases between. In germline, CDR1 is SGDLS, CDR2 YYNGEE. The CDR3 loop is CASSKITDTQYF. The CDR3 DNA reads as TGTGCCAGCAGCAAAATCACAGATACGCAGTATTTT.

The rearrangement links TRBV19 to TRBJ2-3; 8 positions match TRBD2. The CDR3 has 19 amino acids. V was pared by 3 bases and J by 4 bases, with 18 bases of the junction left unmatched. The germline V gene encodes CDR1 LNHDA and CDR2 SQIVND (reference sequence). The CDR3 DNA follows: TGTGCCAGTAGTATCCTAGGACTAGCTGTGAATCAAGGATCAGATACGCAGTATTTT. Translation gives CASSILGLAVNQGSDTQYF. Supplemented by reference TRBV19 and TRBJ2-3, the full variable domain reads DGGITQSPKYLFRKEGQNVTLSCEQNLNHDAMYWYRQDPGQGLRLIYYSQIVNDFQKGDIAEGYSVSREKKESFPLTVTSAQKNPTAFYLCASSILGLAVNQGSDTQYFGPGTRLTVL.

This clonotype has ten or more counts. Here the CDR3 reads CASSQDRGASERIHF. DNA of the CDR3: TGTGCCAGCAGCCAAGATAGGGGGGCCTCAGAAAGAATCCACTTT. The chain employs TRBV4-2 and TRBJ1-6, with D perhaps matching TRBD1 (6 bases). This CDR3 contains 15 residues. CDR1 is LGHNA and CDR2 is YNFKEQ in the germline V gene. V lost 0 bases to trimming and J lost 17 bases, with 20 bases between them.

V is TRBV5-4 and J is TRBJ1-6, with D uncertain. Trimming cost V 1 base and J 2 bases, with 19 bases left between them. CDR1 is SGHNT, CDR2 YYREEE, per germline (reference sequence). The length of the CDR3 is 19 residues. The CDR3 is CASSLRQAASSAYNSPLHF. In DNA, the CDR3 is TGTGCCAGCAGCTTGAGGCAGGCGGCTTCATCGGCCTATAATTCACCCCTCCACTTT.

Details on this clonotype: At one boundary the junction diverges from the germline segment, which might be a read error. In DNA form, the CDR3 reads TGTGCCGCCAGCAGAGATGGGAACTGCGAGCAGTACTTC. Residues: CAASRDGNCEQYF. The V gene is TRBV15, the J gene TRBJ2-7; D is uncertain. Germline loops: CDR1 LNHNV, CDR2 YYDKDF (reference sequence). This CDR3 contains 13 residues.

The sample holds many counts of this clonotype. The genes are TRBV7-2 and TRBJ1-3; no reliable D call. The CDR3 sequence is 14 residues long. V was trimmed by 0 bases and J by 2 bases, leaving 5 bases between them. Germline values: CDR1 SGHTA, CDR2 FQGNSA. In nucleotides, the CDR3 is TGTGCCAGCAGCTTAGCTAGGCCTGGAAACACCATATATTTT. Its translation: CASSLARPGNTIYF.

The chain uses TRBV10-2 and TRBJ1-2; 9 nucleotides align to TRBD1. Germline values: CDR1 WSHSY, CDR2 SAAADI. Germline trimming cut 11 bases from V and 3 bases from J; bases unmatched to any gene: 10. This CDR3 comprises 14 residues. CDR3 bases: TGCGCCGGCCGGGACAGGGAAAGCCACTATGGCTACACCTTC. Residues: CAGRDRESHYGYTF.

This clonotype appeared a single time. The chain combines TRBV7-9 with TRBJ1-4, with 7 bases fitting TRBD1. CDR3 size: 15 residues. Germline loops: CDR1 SEHNR, CDR2 FQNEAQ (reference sequence). The V gene end was trimmed by 5 bases and the J gene end by 6 bases; junction bases not matched to a gene: 9. CDR3 nucleotide sequence: TGTGCCAGCAGCATCCGACAGGGATCGCATGAAAAACTGTTTTTT. It yields the protein CASSIRQGSHEKLFF. The whole variable domain, remainder taken from reference TRBV7-9 and TRBJ1-4, is DTGVSQNPRHKITKRGQNVTFRCDPISEHNRLYWYRQTLGQGPEFLTYFQNEAQLEKSRLLSDRFSAERPKGSFSTLEIQRTEQGDSAMYLCASSIRQGSHEKLFFGSGTQLSVL.

This clonotype was detected only a few times. CDR3 coding DNA: TGTGCCAGCAGCACAGGGACTAGCGGGGGGAGCGATGAGCAGTTCTTC. This encodes CASSTGTSGGSDEQFF. The J gene is TRBJ2-1, the V gene TRBV5-6, with 15 bases fitting TRBD2. Germline CDR1 is SGHDT and CDR2 is YYEEEE. The length of the CDR3 is 16 residues. Trimming at V came to 4 bases and at J to 8 bases, leaving 7 bases not matched to a gene.

This clonotype has ten or more counts. The rearrangement joins TRBV29-1 to TRBJ1-6, with TRBD1 matching 8 bases. Germline V gene lookup returns CDR1 SQVTM and CDR2 ANQGSEA. After removal of 5 bases from V and 7 bases from J, the junction contained 4 bases not matched to a gene. CDR3 length: 13 residues. CDR3 in DNA: TGCAGCGTTCGACAGGGGTTGAATTCACCCCTCCACTTT. It yields the protein CSVRQGLNSPLHF. Based on the CDR3 plus reference TRBV29-1 and TRBJ1-6, the full variable domain is SAVISQKPSRDICQRGTSLTIQCQVDSQVTMMFWYRQQPGQSLTLIATANQGSEATYESGFVIDKFPISRPNLTFSTLTVSNMSPEDSSIYLCSVRQGLNSPLHFGNGTRLTVT.

The V and J genes are TRBV2 and TRBJ1-6; 10 nucleotides agree with TRBD1. The germline CDR1 and CDR2 sequences are SNHLY and FYNNEI. J was trimmed by 9 bases and V by 8 bases; bases with no gene match: 4. The CDR3 loop spans 13 amino acids. The CDR3 DNA sequence: TGTGCCAGCCGGGGACAGGGGTTTTCACCCCTCCACTTT. As protein: CASRGQGFSPLHF. Drawing the rest from reference TRBV2 and TRBJ1-6, the complete variable domain is EPEVTQTPSHQVTQMGQEVILRCVPISNHLYFYWYRQILGQKVEFLVSFYNNEISEKSEIFDDQFSVERPDGSNFTLKIRSTKLEDSAMYFCASRGQGFSPLHFGNGTRLTVT.

The J gene is TRBJ2-5, the V gene TRBV20-1; D remains ambiguous. The germline V gene has CDR1 DFQATT and CDR2 SNEGSKA (reference sequence). V lost 3 bases to trimming and J lost 1 base, with 12 bases between them. CDR3 length equals 14 residues. CDR3 protein: CSARAARIQETQYF. For the CDR3, the DNA is TGCAGTGCTAGGGCAGCGAGAATCCAAGAGACCCAGTACTTC.

The CDR3, as DNA: TGCGCCAGCAGCTTGGTCGGGACAGGGGGCGGTTACGAGCAGTACTTC. Amino acids: CASSLVGTGGGYEQYF. The genes are TRBV5-1 and TRBJ2-7, with 12 bases fitting TRBD1. After removal of 0 bases from V and 4 bases from J, the junction contained 5 bases not matched to a gene. This CDR3 comprises 16 residues. CDR1 and CDR2 from the germline V gene are SGHRS and YFSETQ.

In its sample, this clonotype was seen many times. J is TRBJ2-1 and V is TRBV7-2; D is perhaps TRBD1 or TRBD2 (5 bases each). This CDR3 has 14 amino acids. Deletions cut 4 bases from V and 12 bases from J, with 19 bases between. Per germline, CDR1 SGHTA and CDR2 FQGNSA. CDR3 sequence: CASSSRTGASSQFF. DNA for the CDR3: TGTGCCAGCAGCTCCCGGACCGGGGCCTCCTCGCAGTTCTTC.

The chain uses TRBV2 and TRBJ1-3; no clear D gene. The germline V gene has CDR1 SNHLY and CDR2 FYNNEI. The CDR3 has 15 residues. V was trimmed by 5 bases and J by 1 base, leaving 12 bases between them. This CDR3 is CASSPTRGSGNTIYF. The CDR3 region has the DNA TGTGCCAGCAGTCCGACCCGGGGTTCTGGAAACACCATATATTTT.

The rearrangement links TRBV6-5 to TRBJ2-3, with 11 bases fitting TRBD2. V shed 0 bases, J shed 10 bases, and the junction held 15 bases outside the gene matches. Germline CDR1 reads MNHEY; CDR2 reads SVGAGI. The CDR3 loop spans 18 amino acids. Here the CDR3 reads CASSYSLPASGGTGAQYF. CDR3 DNA sequence: TGTGCCAGCAGTTACTCGCTCCCAGCTAGCGGGGGGACGGGGGCGCAGTATTTT.